The 23 T cell receptor beta chains below were found in one sample sequenced in a study of shared clonotypes between healthy human individuals. Repertoires were generated with immunoSEQ multiplex PCR, while TCRdb's copy carries only in-frame clones and drops some. Of over a million clones detected, roughly 97% appear once; the ten largest clones hold 1% to 1.5%. The sample comprised naive CD4+ T cells sorted from blood. Described subset: CD45RA+ positively selected. The receptors come from a man under 40 in good health.

This chain joins TRBV6-1 and TRBJ1-5; unclear D gene. The CDR3 runs 13 residues. V shed 1 base and J shed 5 bases, with 6 bases lying between them. The germline V gene encodes CDR1 MNHNS and CDR2 SASEGT. The CDR3 DNA is TGTGCCAGCAGTGAAGTTACCTATCAGCCCCAGCATTTT. Protein sequence: CASSEVTYQPQHF.

CDR3 bases: TGTGCCAGCAGAGCCGGGACACTAGAAGGAAAACTGTTTTTT. This codes for CASRAGTLEGKLFF. The chain couples TRBV25-1 to TRBJ1-4; tentatively, D is TRBD1 (6 bases). Germline CDR1 reads MGHDK; CDR2 reads SYGVNS. The CDR3 is made up of 14 amino acids. Between the trimmed V and J ends, which lost 6 bases and 10 bases, there was a span of 18 bases.

The chain couples TRBV15 to TRBJ2-3, with a tentative D call TRBD2 (5 bases). The V gene's germline CDR1 is LNHNV and CDR2 YYDKDF (reference sequence). The CDR3 has 14 residues. Trimming pared 3 bases from V and 4 bases from J, leaving 11 bases between. This chain's CDR3 is CATSRSGSADTQYF. The DNA for the CDR3 is TGTGCCACCAGCAGGTCGGGTAGCGCAGATACGCAGTATTTT.

The chain has TRBV6-5 and TRBJ1-2; D unclear. This CDR3 region has 14 residues. CDR1 is MNHEY and CDR2 is SVGAGI in the germline V gene. Trimming cost V 2 bases and J 2 bases, with 9 bases left between them. The CDR3 DNA follows: TGTGCCAGCAGTTACGGGGATCGGAACTATGGCTACACCTTC. This encodes CASSYGDRNYGYTF.

This chain connects TRBV29-1 to TRBJ2-2; possible D gene TRBD2, 6 bases. In germline, CDR1 is SQVTM, CDR2 ANQGSEA. The CDR3 has 15 residues. With 7 bases removed from V and 7 bases from J, the gap between germline ends came to 22 bases. CDR3 amino acids: CSARPAGPLDGELFF. For the CDR3, the DNA is TGCAGCGCTCGACCCGCGGGACCCTTGGACGGGGAGCTGTTTTTT.

The chain carries TRBV5-1 and TRBJ2-3; D possibly corresponds to TRBD2 (6 bases). This CDR3 region has 17 residues. V dropped 4 bases and J dropped 4 bases, with 22 bases sitting between them. The germline gives CDR1 SGHRS, CDR2 YFSETQ. DNA of the CDR3: TGCGCCAGCAGCCGTAAGCCGAGTAGAACGGGGGCAGATACGCAGTATTTT. This translates into CASSRKPSRTGADTQYF.

The chain uses TRBV28 and TRBJ2-7; possible D gene TRBD2, 6 bases. This CDR3 is 14 amino acids long. The V end was cut by 6 bases, the J end by 3 bases, with 15 bases between. Germline CDR1 is MDHEN and CDR2 is SYDVKM. CDR3 sequence (DNA): TGTGCCAGCAGGGGAGGAGCCCAACTCTACGAGCAGTACTTC. Translated, it gives CASRGGAQLYEQYF.

The chain is built from TRBV10-3 and TRBJ2-7; D could derive from TRBD1 or TRBD2 (5 bases each). The CDR3 has 11 residues. Trimming took off 6 bases at V and 7 bases at J, with 10 bases between the two ends. CDR1 is ENHRY, CDR2 SYGVKD, per germline. CDR3 sequence: CAIRERGEQYF. The CDR3 DNA reads as TGTGCCATCAGAGAGAGGGGTGAGCAGTACTTC.

This clone is a singleton in its sample. This specimen includes other DNA sequences encoding the same CDR3. The rearrangement joins TRBV19 to TRBJ2-5, with D possibly being TRBD2 (5 bases). V lost 3 bases and J 5 bases, leaving 10 bases between the germline ends. The CDR3 extends over 13 amino acids. Germline V CDR1 and CDR2: LNHDA, SQIVND (reference sequence). The DNA of the CDR3 is TGTGCCAGTAGTATCCCTGGCGGGGAGACCCAGTACTTC. Protein: CASSIPGGETQYF.

The rearrangement links TRBV5-1 to TRBJ2-1, with TRBD1 identical over 7 bases. Germline assignment: CDR1 SGHRS and CDR2 YFSETQ. With 0 bases clipped from V and 8 bases from J, the junction kept 5 bases outside the gene matches. This CDR3 region has 14 residues. The CDR3 is CASSLEGQGDEQFF. The CDR3 coding sequence is TGCGCCAGCAGCTTGGAAGGGCAGGGGGATGAGCAGTTCTTC.

The chain joins TRBV5-1 to TRBJ1-3; D perhaps matches TRBD1 (6 bases). Trimming cost V 2 bases and J 3 bases, with 24 bases left between them. Germline CDR1 is SGHRS and CDR2 is YFSETQ. The CDR3 runs to 19 residues. CDR3 sequence: CASSLSPRGPNSFGNTIYF. In DNA, the CDR3 is TGCGCCAGCAGCTTAAGTCCCAGGGGCCCCAACTCTTTTGGAAACACCATATATTTT.

This CDR3 is CASSEGVRGYEQYF. The CDR3, as DNA: TGTGCCAGCAGTGAAGGGGTCCGTGGGTACGAGCAGTACTTC. V gene TRBV6-1 combines with J gene TRBJ2-7; D remains unclear. The V gene lost 1 base and the J gene lost 4 bases, with 11 bases spanning the gap. The CDR3 sequence is 14 residues long. Germline V gives CDR1 MNHNS, CDR2 SASEGT.

CDR3 region: CSAAGTGELFF. CDR3 coding DNA: TGCAGTGCCGCGGGCACCGGGGAGCTGTTTTTT. The V and J genes are TRBV20-1 and TRBJ2-2; D possibly corresponds to TRBD2 (5 bases). Germline V gene data show CDR1 as DFQATT and CDR2 as SNEGSKA (reference sequence). The CDR3 is made up of 11 amino acids. V was shortened by 6 bases and J by 4 bases, with 6 bases between the two germline ends.

V and J are TRBV5-1 and TRBJ2-3; 14 bases agree with TRBD2. The CDR3 is made up of 19 amino acids. Germline values: CDR1 SGHRS, CDR2 YFSETQ. The ends lost 3 bases at V and 5 bases at J; junction bases unmatched: 14. The CDR3 sequence is CASSWGLAGVSNQVDTQYF. CDR3 sequence (DNA): TGCGCCAGCAGCTGGGGACTAGCGGGAGTGAGTAATCAAGTAGATACGCAGTATTTT.

The rearrangement joins TRBV28 to TRBJ2-4, with 9 nucleotides matching TRBD2. CDR3 length equals 13 residues. The germline V gene has CDR1 MDHEN and CDR2 SYDVKM. Unmatched junction bases numbered 7, after V lost 7 bases and J lost 9 bases. CDR3: CASTSGILTIQYF. CDR3 sequence (DNA): TGTGCCAGCACTAGCGGGATTCTTACCATTCAGTACTTC.

This clone was counted a single time. The V and J genes are TRBV29-1 and TRBJ2-1; the match to TRBD2 covers 10 bases. The V gene's germline CDR1 is SQVTM and CDR2 ANQGSEA. The CDR3 runs to 16 residues. The trim removed 0 bases at V and 1 base at J, leaving 3 bases unmatched. CDR3 bases: TGCAGCGTTGAAGATGGGACTAGCGCGTCCTACAATGAGCAGTTCTTC. It encodes CSVEDGTSASYNEQFF.

This chain joins TRBV30 and TRBJ1-4, with D possibly matching TRBD1 (6 bases). CDR3 length: 15 residues. Trimming pared 0 bases from V and 8 bases from J, leaving 16 bases between. The germline V gene has CDR1 GTSNPN and CDR2 SVGIG (reference sequence). The CDR3 region has the DNA TGTGCCTGGAGTGTACGTTTGGGGACATCGGAAAAACTGTTTTTT. Its protein is CAWSVRLGTSEKLFF.

The CDR3 is CASSMGHYQETQYF. The CDR3 DNA reads as TGCGCCAGCAGCATGGGACACTACCAAGAGACCCAGTACTTC. V gene TRBV5-1 combines with J gene TRBJ2-5, with D possibly matching TRBD1 (6 bases). Per the germline V gene, CDR1 is SGHRS and CDR2 is YFSETQ. The V end was cut by 4 bases, the J end by 0 bases, with 10 bases between. The CDR3 covers 14 residues.

The chain links TRBV28 to TRBJ2-7, with 7 nucleotides matching TRBD1. CDR3 length equals 15 residues. Germline V lookup: CDR1 MDHEN, CDR2 SYDVKM. V was pared by 3 bases and J by 4 bases, with 9 bases of the junction left unmatched. CDR3 bases: TGTGCCAGCAGTTTCTACGGACAGGTATCTTACGAGCAGTACTTC. Translating gives CASSFYGQVSYEQYF.

The V gene is TRBV5-5, the J gene TRBJ1-2; 9 nucleotides match TRBD1. Looked up from germline, CDR1 is SGHKS and CDR2 is YYEKEE (reference sequence). This CDR3 region has 15 residues. Unmatched junction bases numbered 5, after V lost 0 bases and J lost 5 bases. CDR3 sequence reads: CASSLGDRGRYGYTF. The CDR3 nucleotides read TGTGCCAGCAGCTTGGGCGACAGGGGGAGGTATGGCTACACCTTC.

V and J are TRBV19 and TRBJ1-2; 9 positions agree with TRBD1. V gave up 5 bases and J gave up 2 bases; unmatched junction bases: 6. The CDR3 consists of 15 residues. Germline assignment: CDR1 LNHDA and CDR2 SQIVND (reference sequence). CDR3 coding DNA: TGTGCCAGTAGTCCAAGGACAGGGGTGAACTATGGCTACACCTTC. This codes for CASSPRTGVNYGYTF.

The DNA of the CDR3 is TGTGCCAGCAAAGCGTCTAGCGGAGACCTCGGGGAGCAGTTCTTC. As protein: CASKASSGDLGEQFF. The chain uses TRBV28 and TRBJ2-1, with 7 nucleotides matching TRBD2. Germline V gene lookup returns CDR1 MDHEN and CDR2 SYDVKM. The V gene end was trimmed by 7 bases and the J gene end by 10 bases; junction bases not matched to a gene: 16. This CDR3 has 15 amino acids.

The chain carries TRBV7-3 and TRBJ2-3, with D possibly matching TRBD2 (7 bases). From germline, CDR1 is SGHTA and CDR2 FQGTGA. Trimming left V 4 bases short and J 4 bases short, with 15 bases between. This CDR3 spans 15 amino acids. The CDR3 coding sequence is TGTGCCAGCAGCTCGAGGGGGAGGGGCCCAGATACGCAGTATTTT. The encoded protein is CASSSRGRGPDTQYF.